The clone carrying this T cell receptor (beta chain) was picked up many times. The data belong to a study of molecular identifiers for immune sequencing clone quantification. TCRdb fed the PCR reads into MiXCR, producing one record per CDR3 protein. Counted here are over 600,000 distinct CDR3 sequences, about 20% occurring once; the ten biggest clones make up 0.85%. The germline V gene has CDR1 MNHEY and CDR2 SVGEGT. V shed 8 bases and J 5 bases; nucleotides not matched to a gene: 8. This CDR3 contains 13 residues. The chain joins TRBV6-2 or TRBV6-3 to TRBJ2-5; 7 bases agree with TRBD1. This sequence originates from a human donor in good health. Some libraries in this study had Jurkat cell RNA spiked in. Sequencing input: naive CD8+ T cells from blood, with Jurkat cell RNA spiked in. Subset: FACS-sorted CD8+CD4-CCR7+CD45RA+ naive T cells. CDR3 in amino acids: CASRDDRVETQYF. The CDR3 bases are TGTGCCAGCCGAGACGACAGGGTTGAGACCCAGTACTTC.